The present TCR beta chain was sequenced within a study of T cell responses to AZD1222 COVID-19 vaccine. Generated by immunoSEQ multiplex PCR, the TCRdb table keeps only in-frame clones and is missing some. The sample has roughly 170,000 clones, roughly 87% seen once. Comment on this clone: This sample includes further DNA sequences coding for the same CDR3.

The clonotype comes from an adult in good health. The material sequenced was peripheral blood, taken on day 0 of AZD1222 vaccination.

The CDR3 coding sequence is TGTGCCAGCTCACCCGCGACACTATACGAGCAGTACTTC. Translating it yields CASSPATLYEQYF. The chain joins TRBV18 to TRBJ2-7, with D uncertain. Per germline, CDR1 KGHSH and CDR2 LQKENI. Trimming took 3 bases from V and 4 from J, leaving 10 bases between them. This CDR3 region has 13 residues.